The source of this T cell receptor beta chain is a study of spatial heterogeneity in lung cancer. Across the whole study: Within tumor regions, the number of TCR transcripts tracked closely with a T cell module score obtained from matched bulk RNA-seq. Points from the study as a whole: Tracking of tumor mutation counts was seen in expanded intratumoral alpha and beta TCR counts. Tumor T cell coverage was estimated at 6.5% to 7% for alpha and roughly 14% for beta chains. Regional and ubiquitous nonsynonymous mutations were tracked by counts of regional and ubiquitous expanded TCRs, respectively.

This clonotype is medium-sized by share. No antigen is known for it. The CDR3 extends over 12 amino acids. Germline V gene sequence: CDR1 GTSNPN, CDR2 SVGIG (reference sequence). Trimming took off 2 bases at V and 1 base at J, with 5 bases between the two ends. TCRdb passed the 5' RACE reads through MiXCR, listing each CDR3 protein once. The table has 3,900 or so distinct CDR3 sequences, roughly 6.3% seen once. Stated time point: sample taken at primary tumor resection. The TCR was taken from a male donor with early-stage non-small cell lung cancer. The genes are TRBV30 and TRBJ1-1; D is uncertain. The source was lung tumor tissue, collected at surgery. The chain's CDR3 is CAWSKKNTEAFF. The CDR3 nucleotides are TGTGCCTGGAGTAAGAAGAACACTGAAGCTTTCTTT.